One and the same sample provided the 5 T cell receptor beta chains below, sequenced in a study of blood T cell repertoires in COVID-19 (dated by TCRdb to about 2020). Libraries came from the immunoSEQ multiplex PCR assay. The immuneACCESS repertoire file appears here via TCRdb, limited to in-frame rearrangements. These files lack a portion of the clones; in checked studies, under half of the deficit traces to unresolved V genes, and the cause of the others is not known. Across this sample there are around 100,000 clones, with 87% seen only once. Together, the top ten hold roughly 2% of the sample. The material sequenced was peripheral blood. The receptor set was obtained from a man aged 50-60 years with active COVID-19.

The CDR3 DNA follows: TGCGCCAGCAGACGAACAGGGAACTATGGCTACACCTTC. It yields the protein CASRRTGNYGYTF. The rearrangement links TRBV4-1 to TRBJ1-2; TRBD1 is a possible D gene (6 bases). This CDR3 is 13 amino acids long. V gave up 6 bases and J gave up 2 bases, with 10 bases separating them. Germline V CDR1 and CDR2: MGHRA, YSYEKL.

The J gene is TRBJ2-7, the V gene TRBV20-1, with 9 positions matching TRBD2. V lost 3 bases, J lost 2 bases, and 5 bases stayed unmatched. This CDR3 comprises 14 residues. Germline-derived CDR1 and CDR2 are DFQATT and SNEGSKA (reference sequence). CDR3 in amino acids: CSASRVAGAYEQYF. The CDR3 region has the DNA TGCAGTGCTAGTAGGGTAGCGGGGGCCTACGAGCAGTACTTC.

For the CDR3, the DNA is TGTGCCAGCAGCTTGAATGCGGGGCGCTACAATGAGCAGTTCTTC. This encodes CASSLNAGRYNEQFF. The chain recombines TRBV5-4 with TRBJ2-1, with D maybe TRBD2 (6 bases). Deletions cut 1 base from V and 3 bases from J, with 11 bases between. CDR3 size: 15 residues. The germline V gene encodes CDR1 SGHNT and CDR2 YYREEE (reference sequence).

The genes are TRBV5-1 and TRBJ1-1; 8 bases are shared with TRBD1. Germline CDR1 is SGHRS and CDR2 is YFSETQ. V gave up 5 bases and J gave up 10 bases; unmatched junction bases: 10. The CDR3 has 13 residues. In nucleotides, the CDR3 is TGCGCCAGCAGTGTAGGACAGGGTCGAGTAGCTTTCTTT. Amino acids: CASSVGQGRVAFF.

This chain joins TRBV19 and TRBJ2-5; TRBD1 matches 8 bases. Germline assignment: CDR1 LNHDA and CDR2 SQIVND (reference sequence). With V trimmed by 8 bases and J by 4 bases, 6 bases remained unmatched. The length of the CDR3 is 13 residues. The chain's CDR3 is CASSDRGAETQYF. CDR3 nucleotide sequence: TGTGCCAGTTCCGACAGGGGTGCAGAGACCCAGTACTTC.